This passage covers 19 T cell receptor beta chains from one sample sequenced in a study of cytomegalovirus exposure and HLA in healthy donors. The PCR ran on 60 Vbeta and 13 Jbeta primers. Data came from immunoSEQ multiplex PCR; TCRdb stores just in-frame clones and leaves some out. The sample carries about 77,000 clones, 75% to 80% recorded once. Specimen: PBMCs. The receptors stem from a man aged 35 to 55 in good health and CMV-seronegative.

This clone has just one count. V is TRBV6-1 and J is TRBJ1-2; D ambiguous. Trimming pared 8 bases from V and 5 bases from J, leaving 15 bases between. This CDR3 is 13 amino acids long. Per the germline V gene, CDR1 is MNHNS and CDR2 is SASEGT. The CDR3 is CASLGPVWYGYTF. DNA for the CDR3: TGTGCCAGCCTTGGGCCCGTGTGGTATGGCTACACCTTC.

The chain carries TRBV7-2 and TRBJ2-3; D possibly corresponds to TRBD2 (5 bases). Germline V CDR1 and CDR2: SGHTA, FQGNSA. V lost 1 base and J lost 3, with 14 bases in between. CDR3 size: 16 residues. CDR3: CASSLGGGLRTDTQYF. The CDR3 DNA follows: TGTGCCAGCAGCTTAGGAGGTGGACTTAGAACAGATACGCAGTATTTT.

CDR3: CASSLDRAAYNEQFF. The CDR3, as DNA: TGTGCCAGCAGTTTGGACAGGGCGGCCTACAATGAGCAGTTCTTC. The chain carries TRBV27 and TRBJ2-1, with 8 nucleotides matching TRBD1. The CDR3 sequence is 15 residues long. CDR1 and CDR2 (germline): MNHEY, SMNVEV (reference sequence). Germline trimming cut 3 bases from V and 2 bases from J; bases unmatched to any gene: 3.

V gene TRBV7-2 combines with J gene TRBJ2-7, with 8 nucleotides matching TRBD2. Losses at the gene ends were 5 bases for V and 2 bases for J; bases not matched to a gene: 5. CDR3 length: 14 amino acids. The germline CDR1 and CDR2 sequences are SGHTA and FQGNSA. The CDR3 spells CASSPTSGPYEQYF. In nucleotides, the CDR3 is TGTGCCAGCAGCCCTACTAGCGGCCCCTACGAGCAGTACTTC.

V and J are TRBV9 and TRBJ2-7; D might be TRBD1 (6 bases). Germline-derived CDR1 and CDR2 are SGDLS and YYNGEE. CDR3 length: 15 residues. Trimming pared 3 bases from V and 9 bases from J, leaving 22 bases between. CDR3 in DNA: TGTGCCAGCAGCGCCGGCCCCAGACAGGCTTTCGGGCAGTACTTC. Encoded protein: CASSAGPRQAFGQYF.

V and J are TRBV25-1 and TRBJ1-4; possible D gene TRBD1, 6 bases. CDR1 MGHDK and CDR2 SYGVNS come from the germline V gene. Trimming stripped 2 bases from V and 8 bases from J, with 18 bases between. This CDR3 has 16 amino acids. CDR3 amino acids: CASSEVSSTGLEKLFF. The CDR3 nucleotides read TGTGCCAGCAGTGAAGTAAGCAGCACAGGGCTAGAAAAACTGTTTTTT.

The chain employs TRBV7-3 and TRBJ1-5; TRBD1 might be the D (5 bases). This CDR3 is built from 17 residues. CDR1 and CDR2 from the germline V gene are SGHTA and FQGTGA. The germline V and J ends were trimmed by 0 bases and 5 bases, with 17 bases remaining between them. The CDR3 is CASSLTVRANDHQPQHF. CDR3 DNA sequence: TGTGCCAGCAGCTTAACAGTCAGGGCGAATGATCATCAGCCCCAGCATTTT.

The chain links TRBV15 to TRBJ2-3; tentative D call: TRBD2 (6 bases). The length of the CDR3 is 13 residues. Trimming removed 7 bases from V and 2 bases from J, with 10 bases in between. Germline-derived CDR1 and CDR2 are LNHNV and YYDKDF (reference sequence). The CDR3 nucleotides are TGTGCCACCAAAGGGACTTTCACAGATACGCAGTATTTT. Amino acid sequence: CATKGTFTDTQYF.

The V call is TRBV19, the J call TRBJ1-1, with D tentatively TRBD1 (6 bases). Germline assignment: CDR1 LNHDA and CDR2 SQIVND (reference sequence). CDR3 length equals 14 residues. V was pared by 8 bases and J by 9 bases, with 22 bases between. The DNA for the CDR3 is TGTGCCAGTGACCCGGGGGGGACACAGAGGAAAGCTTTCTTT. This sequence encodes CASDPGGTQRKAFF. Drawing the rest from reference TRBV19 and TRBJ1-1, the complete variable domain is DGGITQSPKYLFRKEGQNVTLSCEQNLNHDAMYWYRQDPGQGLRLIYYSQIVNDFQKGDIAEGYSVSREKKESFPLTVTSAQKNPTAFYLCASDPGGTQRKAFFGQGTRLTVV.

A few counts support this clone. The chain joins TRBV5-4 to TRBJ2-7; 8 nucleotides align to TRBD2. The CDR3 runs 12 residues. Germline CDR1 SGHNT, CDR2 YYREEE (reference sequence). Unmatched junction bases numbered 2, after V lost 2 bases and J lost 7 bases. Here the CDR3 DNA reads TGTGCCAGCAGCTTTTTAGCGGGAGAGCAGTACTTC. Protein sequence: CASSFLAGEQYF.

This clone was recorded a few times. The J gene is TRBJ2-3, the V gene TRBV7-2, with a weak D call TRBD2 (5 bases). Trimming left V 2 bases short and J 4 bases short, with 16 bases between. CDR1 SGHTA and CDR2 FQGNSA come from the germline V gene. CDR3 length equals 16 residues. CDR3 nucleotides: TGTGCCAGCAGCTTAACCCATATGGCCGGGGCAGATACGCAGTATTTT. Translating it yields CASSLTHMAGADTQYF.

V usage is TRBV5-4 and J usage is TRBJ2-3; TRBD2 matches 7 bases. After removal of 4 bases from V and 2 bases from J, the junction contained 10 bases not matched to a gene. There are 16 residues in the CDR3. The germline CDR1 and CDR2 sequences are SGHNT and YYREEE (reference sequence). In DNA form, the CDR3 reads TGTGCCAGCAGCCTGTCTAGCGGAAATCCCACAGATACGCAGTATTTT. Protein sequence: CASSLSSGNPTDTQYF.

This sequence joins TRBV15 and TRBJ2-6; weak D call: TRBD1 (6 bases). The length of the CDR3 is 18 residues. The germline CDR1 and CDR2 sequences are LNHNV and YYDKDF (reference sequence). Trimming cost V 2 bases and J 0 bases, with 14 bases left between them. CDR3 protein: CATSRFKGQLSGANVLTF. The CDR3 nucleotides read TGTGCCACCAGCAGATTTAAAGGACAGCTCTCTGGGGCCAACGTCCTGACTTTC.

The sample holds one count of this clone. The chain employs TRBV28 and TRBJ2-5; maybe TRBD2 (5 bases). V lost 11 bases and J 2 bases, leaving 12 bases between the germline ends. The CDR3 totals 12 residues. CDR1 and CDR2 from the germline V gene are MDHEN and SYDVKM. CDR3 sequence: CAGGGRQETQYF. The CDR3 DNA follows: TGTGCCGGAGGTGGCAGGCAAGAGACCCAGTACTTC.

This clone was picked up many times. The rearrangement links TRBV4-2 to TRBJ2-1, with D tentatively TRBD2 (5 bases). The CDR3 is 17 residues long. Per germline, CDR1 LGHNA and CDR2 YNFKEQ. V was clipped by 0 bases and J by 2 bases, with 14 bases between them. The CDR3 spells CASSQEAEGNPYNEQFF. The CDR3 bases are TGTGCCAGCAGCCAAGAAGCGGAAGGGAACCCCTACAATGAGCAGTTCTTC.

The chain links TRBV6-1 to TRBJ2-5; unclear D gene. The J call is doubtful: the DNA matches TRBJ2-7 better. There are 14 residues in the CDR3. In germline, CDR1 is MNHNS, CDR2 SASEGT. The CDR3 DNA follows: TGTGCCAGCAAGCCTCCCGGGTACTCCTACGAGCAGTACTTC. Residues: CASKPPGYSYEQYF.

V is TRBV29-1 and J is TRBJ2-1, with a weak D call TRBD2 (6 bases). The CDR3 extends over 17 amino acids. Germline V gene data show CDR1 as SQVTM and CDR2 as ANQGSEA. Between the trimmed V and J ends, which lost 4 bases and 0 bases, there was a span of 19 bases. CDR3 residues: CSVVFYGRGVSYNEQFF. The CDR3 DNA reads as TGCAGCGTTGTCTTTTATGGGCGGGGAGTCTCCTACAATGAGCAGTTCTTC.

The V and J genes are TRBV19 and TRBJ2-7; 7 nucleotides align to TRBD2. The CDR3 runs to 19 residues. From germline, CDR1 is LNHDA and CDR2 SQIVND (reference sequence). V was clipped by 4 bases and J by 0 bases; unmatched bases: 18. For the CDR3, the DNA is TGTGCCAGTAGTACCCGAACTAAGACAGCCCCGGGGGGCTCCTACGAGCAGTACTTC. Protein: CASSTRTKTAPGGSYEQYF.

The J gene is TRBJ1-4, the V gene TRBV5-4; D is undetermined. Germline values: CDR1 SGHNT, CDR2 YYREEE (reference sequence). CDR3 size: 14 residues. V dropped 4 bases and J dropped 8 bases, with 15 bases sitting between them. The CDR3 region is CASSPDIRPEKLFF. The CDR3 nucleotides are TGTGCCAGCAGCCCAGACATTAGACCCGAAAAACTGTTTTTT.